Listed below are T cell receptor beta chains from one sample, sequenced in a study of T cells after yellow fever vaccination. In TCRdb, the 5' RACE reads were re-called with MiXCR into one record per CDR3 protein. The sample has 620,000 or so distinct CDR3 sequences; 12% are singletons. The material was PBMCs, obtained on the day of the yellow fever booster vaccination. The receptors were sampled from a man aged 25 to 40 who received the YFV17D yellow fever vaccine. The CDR3 runs from the conserved cysteine through the conserved F or W. Fields, in order: V gene, J gene, D gene, clone size, CDR3 length, CDR3 protein, CDR3 DNA. D genes are given only for firm matches. Clone size is not always given. Where it is, it says once, few, many or a class for expanded clones.

TRBV15	TRBJ1-2	TRBD1	few	13	CATSRDRTGLKSF	TGTGCCACCAGCAGAGATCGGACAGGGCTGAAGTCCTTC
TRBV7-2	TRBJ2-2	NA	few	16	CASSLVGSGTAGELFF	TGTGCCAGCAGCTTAGTGGGTAGCGGCACGGCCGGGGAGCTGTTTTTT
TRBV12-3/TRBV12-4	TRBJ2-1	NA	NA	15	CASSFSGSRHNEQFF	TGTGCCAGCAGTTTTAGTGGGAGCCGTCACAATGAGCAGTTCTTC
TRBV29-1	TRBJ2-6	NA	NA	16	CSVELGVESGANVLTF	TGCAGCGTTGAGTTGGGGGTAGAGTCTGGGGCCAACGTCCTGACTTTC
TRBV29-1	TRBJ2-5	TRBD2	few	13	CSVASGYQETQYF	TGCAGCGTTGCTAGCGGGTACCAAGAGACCCAGTACTTC
TRBV6-1	TRBJ1-4	TRBD1	few	17	CASTRKGQGATNEKLFF	TGTGCCAGCACCAGAAAAGGACAGGGTGCAACTAATGAAAAACTGTTTTTT
TRBV25-1	TRBJ1-1	NA	NA	13	CASSEVGATEAFF	TGTGCCAGCAGTGAGGTGGGGGCCACTGAAGCTTTCTTT
TRBV29-1	TRBJ2-3	NA	NA	13	CSVDRSGTDTQYF	TGCAGCGTTGATCGTAGCGGCACAGATACGCAGTATTTT
TRBV18	TRBJ2-2	NA	few	13	CASSSKEGGELFF	TGTGCCAGCTCATCCAAGGAGGGCGGGGAGCTGTTTTTT
TRBV6-1	TRBJ1-1	TRBD1	few	16	CASRRAGTAMNTEAFF	TGTGCCAGCAGAAGAGCCGGGACAGCTATGAACACTGAAGCTTTCTTT
TRBV7-2	TRBJ2-7	NA	NA	12	CASSLDSGWKYF	TGTGCCAGCAGCTTAGACTCGGGTTGGAAGTACTTC
TRBV9	TRBJ2-4	TRBD2	NA	16	CASSVAVSGSENIQYF	TGTGCCAGCAGCGTAGCTGTTAGCGGGAGTGAAAACATTCAGTACTTC
TRBV4-3	TRBJ2-5	NA	NA	15	CASSQENSYQETQYF	TGCGCCAGCAGCCAAGAGAACAGTTACCAAGAGACCCAGTACTTC
TRBV18	TRBJ2-1	NA	NA	14	CASSPILLGNEQFF	TGTGCCAGCTCACCAATACTATTAGGCAATGAGCAGTTCTTC
TRBV6-5	TRBJ2-7	NA	NA	15	CASSYSRLVGSEQYF	TGTGCCAGCAGTTACTCTCGTCTCGTGGGCTCCGAGCAGTACTTC
TRBV9	TRBJ2-3	NA	few	17	CASSVAPRSGSTDTQYF	TGTGCCAGCAGCGTAGCTCCCAGAAGCGGGTCCACAGATACGCAGTATTTT
TRBV27	TRBJ1-5	NA	few	12	CASSPLGEPQHF	TGTGCCAGCAGCCCACTGGGTGAGCCCCAGCATTTT
TRBV30	TRBJ2-5	NA	few	14	CAWNPQGGRETQYF	TGTGCCTGGAATCCCCAGGGGGGACGGGAGACCCAGTACTTC
TRBV12-3/TRBV12-4	TRBJ1-1	NA	NA	17	CASSLALIGGADTEAFF	TGTGCCAGCAGTTTAGCGCTCATTGGGGGCGCGGACACTGAAGCTTTCTTT
TRBV6-5	TRBJ2-2	NA	NA	15	CASSYQGRTGGELFF	TGTGCCAGCAGTTACCAGGGAAGGACCGGGGGGGAGCTGTTTTTT
TRBV5-6	TRBJ1-1	TRBD1	NA	15	CASSGKTGMNTEAFF	TGTGCCAGCAGCGGAAAGACAGGGATGAACACTGAAGCTTTCTTT
TRBV20-1	TRBJ2-1	TRBD2	NA	15	CSAVPGTSGKNEQFF	TGCAGTGCTGTCCCCGGGACTAGCGGGAAGAATGAGCAGTTCTTC
TRBV5-1	TRBJ2-3	NA	few	17	CASSSDSWYSAGSTQYF	TGCGCCAGCAGCTCGGACTCGTGGTATTCGGCTGGGAGTACGCAGTATTTT
TRBV12-3/TRBV12-4	TRBJ2-1	TRBD2	many	15	CASSSDTSGYNEQFF	TGTGCCAGCAGTTCCGACACTAGCGGGTACAATGAGCAGTTCTTC
TRBV5-4	TRBJ2-1	NA	NA	12	CASSLDANEQFF	TGTGCCAGCAGCTTGGATGCTAATGAGCAGTTCTTC
TRBV5-1	TRBJ2-5	NA	NA	13	CASSLRGKETQYF	TGCGCCAGCAGCTTGCGCGGGAAAGAGACCCAGTACTTC
TRBV7-2	TRBJ2-6	NA	few	15	CASSKKLLGANVLTF	TGTGCCAGCAGCAAGAAACTACTTGGGGCCAACGTCCTGACTTTC
TRBV7-2	TRBJ2-7	TRBD2	few	16	CASNKGTSGRSYEQYF	TGTGCCAGCAATAAAGGGACTAGCGGGAGATCCTACGAGCAGTACTTC
TRBV5-1	TRBJ2-1	TRBD2	many	16	CASSPSGGSSYNEQFF	TGCGCCAGCAGCCCTAGCGGGGGGAGCTCCTACAATGAGCAGTTCTTC
TRBV27	TRBJ2-3	NA	NA	13	CASSVYGTDTQYF	TGTGCCAGCAGTGTGTATGGCACAGATACGCAGTATTTT
TRBV29-1	TRBJ2-7	NA	few	13	CSVDLGGTYEQYF	TGCAGCGTTGACCTCGGCGGGACCTACGAGCAGTACTTC
TRBV4-3	TRBJ2-7	NA	few	15	CASSQALTGAYEQYF	TGCGCCAGCAGCCAAGCTTTGACGGGAGCCTACGAGCAGTACTTC
TRBV20-1	TRBJ2-1	NA	NA	13	CSVPLNSANEQFF	TGCAGTGTGCCTCTCAACTCGGCCAATGAGCAGTTCTTC
TRBV12-3/TRBV12-4	TRBJ2-4	TRBD1	NA	11	CASSQDRGQYF	TGTGCCAGCAGCCAAGACAGGGGGCAATACTTC
TRBV10-3	TRBJ2-2	NA	few	15	CAISVDGVNTGELFF	TGTGCCATCAGTGTAGACGGGGTCAACACCGGGGAGCTGTTTTTT
TRBV18	TRBJ2-4	NA	NA	14	CASSPRGDENIQYF	TGTGCCAGCTCACCAAGAGGGGACGAAAACATTCAGTACTTC
TRBV15	TRBJ1-3	NA	NA	14	CATSRQGSGNTIYF	TGTGCCACCAGCAGACAGGGCTCTGGAAACACCATATATTTT
TRBV6-5	TRBJ2-7	NA	few	15	CASSYGGLMSYEQYF	TGTGCCAGCAGTTACGGCGGGCTGATGAGCTACGAGCAGTACTTC
TRBV7-2	TRBJ2-1	NA	NA	13	CASSLDRRRWQFF	TGTGCCAGCAGCTTAGATCGGCGTCGATGGCAGTTCTTC
TRBV20-1	TRBJ2-5	TRBD2	few	13	CSVVAGVPETQYF	TGCAGTGTGGTAGCGGGAGTCCCCGAGACCCAGTACTTC
TRBV5-1	TRBJ1-2	TRBD1	few	14	CASSFGQGAFGYTF	TGCGCCAGCAGCTTCGGACAGGGGGCGTTTGGCTACACCTTC
TRBV7-9	TRBJ1-4	NA	once	13	CASRQATNEKLFF	TGTGCCTCCCGCCAGGCAACTAATGAAAAACTGTTTTTT
TRBV7-2	TRBJ2-2	NA	many	13	CASSPTRLGGLFF	TGTGCCAGCAGCCCGACCCGACTAGGGGGGCTGTTTTTT
TRBV6-1	TRBJ2-5	TRBD2	few	15	CASSQGLARQETQYF	TGTGCCAGCAGCCAGGGACTAGCGAGACAAGAGACCCAGTACTTC
TRBV20-1	TRBJ2-7	NA	few	15	CSARDRERSAYEQYF	TGCAGTGCTAGAGATCGCGAGCGGAGCGCCTACGAGCAGTACTTC
TRBV12-3/TRBV12-4	TRBJ2-3	TRBD2	NA	15	CALADTSGSPDTQYF	TGTGCCCTGGCAGACACAAGCGGGAGTCCAGATACGCAGTATTTT
TRBV5-1	TRBJ2-7	NA	NA	11	CASRESNEQYF	TGCGCCAGCAGGGAAAGCAACGAGCAGTACTTC
TRBV5-1	TRBJ2-7	NA	NA	12	CASSLSQYEQYF	TGCGCCAGCAGCCTATCACAATACGAGCAGTACTTC
TRBV20-1	TRBJ2-7	NA	few	12	CSASPGTYEQYF	TGCAGTGCTAGCCCCGGGACCTACGAGCAGTACTTC
TRBV20-1	TRBJ2-3	TRBD2	NA	16	CSARSSLAGKLYTQYF	TGCAGTGCTCGATCTTCACTAGCGGGAAAGTTATATACGCAGTATTTT
TRBV20-1	TRBJ2-5	NA	few	16	CSASSQRNVGQQTQYF	TGCAGTGCTAGTAGTCAGCGAAATGTTGGCCAACAGACCCAGTACTTC
TRBV6-1	TRBJ2-5	TRBD2	many	16	CASSIYLAGGVETQYF	TGTGCCAGCAGCATATATCTAGCGGGAGGAGTAGAGACCCAGTACTTC
TRBV12-3/TRBV12-4	TRBJ2-7	NA	NA	15	CASSQAGGASYEQYF	TGTGCCAGCAGCCAAGCTGGGGGAGCATCCTACGAGCAGTACTTC
TRBV2	TRBJ2-2	TRBD1	few	14	CASKDRQNTGELFF	TGTGCCAGCAAGGACAGGCAGAACACCGGGGAGCTGTTTTTT
TRBV15	TRBJ2-1	NA	NA	14	CATSTLGHSGEQFF	TGTGCCACCAGCACCCTGGGACACAGCGGGGAGCAGTTCTTC
TRBV25-1	TRBJ2-4	NA	NA	15	CASSVLSLAKNIQYF	TGTGCCAGCAGTGTCTTAAGTCTAGCCAAAAACATTCAGTACTTC
TRBV20-1	TRBJ2-1	TRBD2	many	18	CSSELLAGVYPSYNEQFF	TGCAGCTCCGAACTACTAGCGGGAGTATATCCCTCCTACAATGAGCAGTTCTTC
TRBV19	TRBJ1-5	NA	NA	16	CASSNPWGGGNQPQHF	TGTGCCAGTAGTAACCCCTGGGGGGGTGGCAATCAGCCCCAGCATTTT
TRBV18	TRBJ2-6	TRBD1	many	16	CASSAQGATGANVLTF	TGTGCCAGCTCAGCGCAGGGGGCGACTGGGGCCAACGTCCTGACTTTC
TRBV29-1	TRBJ2-5	TRBD2	once	12	CSVDQGREAQYF	TGCAGCGTTGATCAGGGACGGGAGGCCCAGTACTTC